What follows are 21 T cell receptor beta chains derived from one specimen sequenced in a study of T cell responses to AZD1222 COVID-19 vaccine. The method was immunoSEQ multiplex PCR; TCRdb's version includes in-frame clones alone and lacks a portion of them. The sample includes some 130,000 clones, 80% to 90% of them seen just once. This material consisted of peripheral blood, taken on day 0 of MenACWY control vaccination. The receptors derive from an adult in good health.

This chain joins TRBV5-5 and TRBJ2-7; perhaps D is TRBD1 or TRBD2 (5 bases each). The germline CDR1 and CDR2 sequences are SGHKS and YYEKEE (reference sequence). CDR3 length: 15 amino acids. The V end was cut by 4 bases, the J end by 0 bases, with 14 bases between. CDR3 DNA: TGTGCCAGCAGCCTTCAGGCAGGGAGCTCCTACGAGCAGTACTTC. Encoded protein: CASSLQAGSSYEQYF. Variable domain in full (rest from reference TRBV5-5 and TRBJ2-7): DAGVTQSPTHLIKTRGQQVTLRCSPISGHKSVSWYQQVLGQGPQFIFQYYEKEERGRGNFPDRFSARQFPNYSSELNVNALLLGDSALYLCASSLQAGSSYEQYFGPGTRLTVT.

This clone came up once. This chain joins TRBV20-1 and TRBJ2-5; 9 positions match TRBD2. The germline V gene encodes CDR1 DFQATT and CDR2 SNEGSKA (reference sequence). Trimming at V came to 3 bases and at J to 7 bases, leaving 9 bases not matched to a gene. The CDR3 runs to 14 residues. The CDR3 region has the DNA TGCAGTGCTAGTCAACGCGGGAGGGATGGGACCCAGTACTTC. Translated: CSASQRGRDGTQYF.

The chain recombines TRBV30 with TRBJ2-7; TRBD2 agrees at 10 bases. V was clipped by 7 bases and J by 3 bases; unmatched bases: 6. The CDR3 runs 13 residues. Germline values: CDR1 GTSNPN, CDR2 SVGIG (reference sequence). CDR3: CAYGASGSYEQYF. CDR3 nucleotide sequence: TGTGCCTACGGGGCTAGCGGGAGCTACGAGCAGTACTTC.

The J gene is TRBJ2-3, the V gene TRBV28; a possible D gene is TRBD2 (7 bases). V was clipped by 11 bases and J by 2 bases, with 11 bases between them. This CDR3 spans 12 amino acids. Germline values: CDR1 MDHEN, CDR2 SYDVKM. CDR3 DNA sequence: TGTGCCGTCGGGGGGCACACAGATACGCAGTATTTT. Translation: CAVGGHTDTQYF. The full variable domain, rest sourced from reference TRBV28 and TRBJ2-3, is DVKVTQSSRYLVKRTGEKVFLECVQDMDHENMFWYRQDPGLGLRLIYFSYDVKMKEKGDIPEGYSVSREKKERFSLILESASTNQTSMYLCAVGGHTDTQYFGPGTRLTVL.

The chain employs TRBV7-2 and TRBJ2-4; D might be TRBD2 (5 bases). Trimming took 4 bases from V and 7 from J, leaving 14 bases between them. Germline CDR1 is SGHTA and CDR2 is FQGNSA. The CDR3 consists of 14 residues. CDR3 coding DNA: TGTGCCAGCAGCTCCTACACCCGGGGTAACATTCAGTACTTC. It yields the protein CASSSYTRGNIQYF.

The count of this clone is one. The J gene is TRBJ2-1, the V gene TRBV19, with 12 bases aligning to TRBD2. Trimming took 5 bases from V and 7 from J; bases not matched to a gene: 6. This CDR3 is built from 15 residues. Germline V gene sequence: CDR1 LNHDA, CDR2 SQIVND (reference sequence). The chain's CDR3 is CASSRLAGADNEQFF. CDR3 nucleotides: TGTGCCAGTAGTCGACTAGCGGGAGCCGATAATGAGCAGTTCTTC. Drawing the rest from reference TRBV19 and TRBJ2-1, the complete variable domain is DGGITQSPKYLFRKEGQNVTLSCEQNLNHDAMYWYRQDPGQGLRLIYYSQIVNDFQKGDIAEGYSVSREKKESFPLTVTSAQKNPTAFYLCASSRLAGADNEQFFGPGTRLTVL.

This chain uses TRBV3-1 (or the pseudogene TRBV3-2) with TRBJ2-7; no clear D gene. The CDR3 spans 14 residues. Germline values: CDR1 LGHDT, CDR2 YNNKEL (reference sequence). Trimming stripped 5 bases from V and 0 bases from J, with 11 bases between. As DNA, the CDR3 is TGTGCCAGCAGCTCCCTCCCCACCTCCTACGAGCAGTACTTC. Its translation: CASSSLPTSYEQYF.

This clone was counted a few times. The genes are TRBV29-1 and TRBJ2-7; 11 bases fit TRBD2. Per the germline V gene, CDR1 is SQVTM and CDR2 is ANQGSEA. The J segment lost 2 bases and the V segment lost 7 bases, leaving 7 bases of the junction unmatched. This CDR3 is built from 14 residues. The DNA for the CDR3 is TGCAGCGCGACCGGGACTAGCGGAACCTACGAGCAGTACTTC. It translates to CSATGTSGTYEQYF.

In DNA form, the CDR3 reads TGCGCCAGCAGCCAATTTTACAGGGGTAGCAATCAGCCCCAGCATTTT. Its translation is CASSQFYRGSNQPQHF. This chain joins TRBV4-1 and TRBJ1-5; 7 nucleotides align to TRBD1. The CDR3 sequence is 16 residues long. Trimming removed 2 bases from V and 0 bases from J; junction bases left unmatched: 4. Germline-derived CDR1 and CDR2 are MGHRA and YSYEKL.

The rearrangement joins TRBV5-6 to TRBJ2-3; D perhaps matches TRBD1 (6 bases). The CDR3 has 14 amino acids. Between the trimmed V and J ends, which lost 2 bases and 3 bases, there was a span of 10 bases. Germline V CDR1 and CDR2: SGHDT, YYEEEE. Written as DNA, the CDR3 is TGTGCCAGCAGCTTACAGGGATCGACAGATACGCAGTATTTT. Residues: CASSLQGSTDTQYF.

The genes are TRBV7-3 and TRBJ2-6, with 10 nucleotides matching TRBD1. Trimming took 5 bases from V and 8 from J; bases not matched to a gene: 3. Germline V gene lookup returns CDR1 SGHTA and CDR2 FQGTGA. The CDR3 loop spans 14 amino acids. This CDR3 reads CASSEGQGPNVLTF. Here the CDR3 DNA reads TGTGCCAGCAGCGAGGGACAGGGGCCCAACGTCCTGACTTTC.

The V call is TRBV6-6, the J call TRBJ1-1; D uncertain. The CDR3 totals 13 residues. CDR1 is MNHNY, CDR2 SVGAGI, per germline (reference sequence). V shed 3 bases and J shed 1 base, with 6 bases lying between them. In DNA form, the CDR3 reads TGTGCCAGCAGTTATAAGGGGAACACTGAAGCTTTCTTT. The encoded protein is CASSYKGNTEAFF.

About this clone: The same CDR3 is also encoded by other DNA sequences in this sample. V and J are TRBV28 and TRBJ1-5; the D is unclear. V lost 6 bases and J 4 bases, leaving 4 bases between the germline ends. Germline-derived CDR1 and CDR2 are MDHEN and SYDVKM. The length of the CDR3 is 11 residues. The CDR3 here is CASSLNQPQHF. The CDR3, as DNA: TGTGCCAGCAGCTTAAATCAGCCCCAGCATTTT. Complete variable domain (other parts from reference TRBV28 and TRBJ1-5): DVKVTQSSRYLVKRTGEKVFLECVQDMDHENMFWYRQDPGLGLRLIYFSYDVKMKEKGDIPEGYSVSREKKERFSLILESASTNQTSMYLCASSLNQPQHFGDGTRLSIL.

The CDR3 reads CASSLSRQGASYEQYF. CDR3 nucleotides: TGTGCCAGCAGCCTCTCCCGGCAGGGGGCGAGCTACGAGCAGTACTTC. The chain recombines TRBV7-9 with TRBJ2-7; 8 bases agree with TRBD1. V gave up 5 bases and J gave up 3 bases; unmatched junction bases: 12. CDR1 and CDR2 (germline): SEHNR, FQNEAQ (reference sequence). CDR3 length equals 16 residues.

This chain connects TRBV27 to TRBJ2-1; 9 positions match TRBD2. Looked up from germline, CDR1 is MNHEY and CDR2 is SMNVEV (reference sequence). V gave up 5 bases and J gave up 0 bases; unmatched junction bases: 5. The CDR3 runs 16 residues. The CDR3 sequence: CASSPGLASSYNEQFF. CDR3 nucleotide sequence: TGTGCCAGCAGTCCCGGACTAGCGAGCTCCTACAATGAGCAGTTCTTC.

This clone came up a few times. This rearrangement joins TRBV19 to TRBJ1-6; D is ambiguous. The germline gives CDR1 LNHDA, CDR2 SQIVND (reference sequence). The CDR3 totals 14 residues. The V gene lost 2 bases and the J gene lost 6 bases, with 8 bases spanning the gap. The CDR3 spells CASSIKGSNSPLHF. CDR3 coding DNA: TGTGCCAGTAGTATAAAGGGCAGTAATTCACCCCTCCACTTT.

V usage is TRBV4-1 and J usage is TRBJ1-6, with D tentatively TRBD1 (6 bases). This CDR3 is 14 amino acids long. The germline V gene has CDR1 MGHRA and CDR2 YSYEKL. V shed 3 bases and J shed 7 bases, with 10 bases lying between them. CDR3 DNA sequence: TGCGCCAGCAGCCAGTCAGGGGTCAATTCACCCCTCCACTTT. Its translation is CASSQSGVNSPLHF.

The CDR3 nucleotides read TGTGCCAGCAGCCAAACTTCTAGCGGCTCCGGGGAGCAGTACTTC. Protein product: CASSQTSSGSGEQYF. The chain combines TRBV7-3 with TRBJ2-7; 7 bases match TRBD2. The CDR3 totals 15 residues. From germline, CDR1 is SGHTA and CDR2 FQGTGA. V trimming: 5 bases; J trimming: 7 bases; junction bases outside the gene matches: 14.

This chain connects TRBV2 to TRBJ2-1; D is unresolved. CDR3 length: 14 residues. Germline CDR1 and CDR2: SNHLY and FYNNEI. V shed 4 bases and J shed 11 bases, with 18 bases lying between them. The CDR3 is CASSGAGAVPQQFF. The CDR3 nucleotides read TGTGCCAGCAGTGGGGCAGGCGCTGTCCCCCAGCAGTTCTTC.

The chain employs TRBV4-2 and TRBJ2-5, with D unresolved. There are 12 residues in the CDR3. The V gene's germline CDR1 is LGHNA and CDR2 YNFKEQ. V was shortened by 1 base and J by 5 bases, with 5 bases between the two germline ends. CDR3 DNA sequence: TGTGCCAGCAGCCAAGCTATGGAGACCCAGTACTTC. It is translated as CASSQAMETQYF.

The rearrangement links TRBV12-3 or TRBV12-4 to TRBJ2-5, with D unclear. This CDR3 is built from 12 residues. The V and J ends lost 0 bases and 5 bases respectively, with 4 bases between them. Here the CDR3 DNA reads TGTGCCAGCAGTTTAGCGTATGAGACCCAGTACTTC. Amino acids: CASSLAYETQYF.